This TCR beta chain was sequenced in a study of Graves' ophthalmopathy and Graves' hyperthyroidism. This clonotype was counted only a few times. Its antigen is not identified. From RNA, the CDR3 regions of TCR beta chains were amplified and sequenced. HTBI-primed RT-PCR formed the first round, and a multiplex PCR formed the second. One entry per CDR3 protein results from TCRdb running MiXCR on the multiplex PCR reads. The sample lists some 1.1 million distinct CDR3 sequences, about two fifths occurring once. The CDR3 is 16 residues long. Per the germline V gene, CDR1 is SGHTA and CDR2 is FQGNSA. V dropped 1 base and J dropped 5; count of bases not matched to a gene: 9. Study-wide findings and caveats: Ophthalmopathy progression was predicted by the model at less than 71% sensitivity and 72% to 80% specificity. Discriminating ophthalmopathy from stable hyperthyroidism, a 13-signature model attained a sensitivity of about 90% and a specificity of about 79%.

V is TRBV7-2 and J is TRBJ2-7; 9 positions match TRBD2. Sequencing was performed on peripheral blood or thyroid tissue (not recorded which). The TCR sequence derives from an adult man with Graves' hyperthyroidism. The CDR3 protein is CASSLEGAGGRNEQYF. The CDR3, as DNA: TGTGCCAGCAGCTTAGAGGGGGCGGGGGGGCGGAACGAGCAGTACTTC. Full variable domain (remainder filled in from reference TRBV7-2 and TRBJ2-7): GAGVSQSPSNKVTEKGKDVELRCDPISGHTALYWYRQSLGQGLEFLIYFQGNSAPDKSGLPSDRFSAERTGGSVSTLTIQRTQQEDSAVYLCASSLEGAGGRNEQYFGPGTRLTVT.